The table lists the clone carrying this T cell receptor beta chain with a few counts. The sample belongs to a study of T cell changes during pregnancy in multiple sclerosis. The repertoire was sequenced with immunoSEQ multiplex PCR; TCRdb's copy has only in-frame clones and lacks some. This table holds about 64,000 clones, over 85% found once. The V and J ends lost 8 bases and 2 bases, in that order; junction bases with no gene match: 1. Per the germline V gene, CDR1 is MRHNA and CDR2 is SNTAGT. The CDR3 runs 14 residues. The V call is TRBV6-4, the J call TRBJ2-3; TRBD2 aligns across 13 bases. This TCR came from a female donor with multiple sclerosis, enrolled in a pregnancy study. Sequencing was performed on peripheral blood, taken in the second trimester of pregnancy. The CDR3 coding sequence is TGTGCCAGCGGGACTAGCGGGAACACAGATACGCAGTATTTT. Its translation is CASGTSGNTDTQYF.